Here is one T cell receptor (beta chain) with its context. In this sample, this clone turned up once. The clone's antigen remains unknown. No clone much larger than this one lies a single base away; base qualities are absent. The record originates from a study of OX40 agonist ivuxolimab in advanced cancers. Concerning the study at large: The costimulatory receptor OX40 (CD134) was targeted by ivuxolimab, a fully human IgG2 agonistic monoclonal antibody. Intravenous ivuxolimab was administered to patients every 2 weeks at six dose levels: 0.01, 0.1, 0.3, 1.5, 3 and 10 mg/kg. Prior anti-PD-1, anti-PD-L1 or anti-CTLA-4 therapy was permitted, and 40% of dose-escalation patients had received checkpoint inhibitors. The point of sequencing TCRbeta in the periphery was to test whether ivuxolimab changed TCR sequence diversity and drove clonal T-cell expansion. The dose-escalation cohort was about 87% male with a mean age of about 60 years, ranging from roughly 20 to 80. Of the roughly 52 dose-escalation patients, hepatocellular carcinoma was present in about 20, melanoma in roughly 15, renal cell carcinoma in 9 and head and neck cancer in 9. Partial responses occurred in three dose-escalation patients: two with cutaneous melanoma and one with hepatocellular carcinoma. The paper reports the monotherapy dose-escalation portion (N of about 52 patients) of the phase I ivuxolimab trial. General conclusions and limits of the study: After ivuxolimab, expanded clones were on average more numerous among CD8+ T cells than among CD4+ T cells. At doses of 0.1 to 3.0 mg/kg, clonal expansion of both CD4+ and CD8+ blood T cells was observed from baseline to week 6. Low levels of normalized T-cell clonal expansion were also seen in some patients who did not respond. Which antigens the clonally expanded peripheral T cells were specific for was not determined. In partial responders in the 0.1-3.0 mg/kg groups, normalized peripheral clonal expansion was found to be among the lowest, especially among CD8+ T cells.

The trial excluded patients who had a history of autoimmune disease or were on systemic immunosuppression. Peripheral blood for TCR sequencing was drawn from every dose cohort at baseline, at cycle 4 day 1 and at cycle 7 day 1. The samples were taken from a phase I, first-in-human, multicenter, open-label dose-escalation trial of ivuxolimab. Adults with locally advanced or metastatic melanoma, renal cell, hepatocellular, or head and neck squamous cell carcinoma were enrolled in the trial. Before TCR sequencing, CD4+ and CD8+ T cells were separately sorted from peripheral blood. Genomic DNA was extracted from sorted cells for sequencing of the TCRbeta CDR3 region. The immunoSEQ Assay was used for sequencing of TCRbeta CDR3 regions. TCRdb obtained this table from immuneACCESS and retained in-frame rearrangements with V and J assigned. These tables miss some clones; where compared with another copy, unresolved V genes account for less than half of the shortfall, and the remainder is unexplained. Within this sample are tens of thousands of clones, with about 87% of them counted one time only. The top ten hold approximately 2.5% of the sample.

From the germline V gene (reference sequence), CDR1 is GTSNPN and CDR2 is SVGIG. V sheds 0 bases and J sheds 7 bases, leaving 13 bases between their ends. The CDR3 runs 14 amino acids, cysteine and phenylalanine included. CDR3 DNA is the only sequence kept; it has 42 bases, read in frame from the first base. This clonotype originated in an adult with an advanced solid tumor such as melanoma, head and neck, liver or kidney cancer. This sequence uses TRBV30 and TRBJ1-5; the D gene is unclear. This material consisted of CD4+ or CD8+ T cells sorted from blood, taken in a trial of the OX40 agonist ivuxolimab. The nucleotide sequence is TGTGCCTGGAGTGTACCGCTCGGGAGCCAGCCCCAGCATTTT. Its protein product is CAWSVPLGSQPQHF.